The clone carrying this T cell receptor (beta chain) has ten or more counts. The target antigen is unknown. The data stem from a study of T cell repertoires in cytomegalovirus infection. Study-level background: Evidence of both CMV infection and a matching HLA type came from public TCR beta signatures. Study conclusions and caveats: Predominance within the ex vivo response was attributable to HLA-C-restricted CMV-specific TCR beta clonotypes. The cumulative frequency of public TCR beta families distinguished individuals who carried CMV together with the relevant HLA.

TCRdb independently ran MiXCR on the reads; one entry per CDR3 protein. The data contain approximately 500,000 distinct CDR3 sequences, more than 15% of them seen just once; the ten biggest clones take up 24%. The V gene's germline CDR1 is MNHNS and CDR2 SASEGT. Trimming removed 2 bases from V and 7 bases from J, with 6 bases in between. The CDR3 contains 12 residues. The sample consisted of CD8+ T cells from PBMCs. This clonotype was obtained from a human donor in good health (CMV status not recorded). Some clones in this sample may be carry-over from other donors' samples. The chain links TRBV6-1 to TRBJ2-1; maybe TRBD2 (5 bases). CDR3: CASSETRNEQFF. For the CDR3, the DNA is TGTGCCAGCAGTGAAACTAGGAATGAGCAGTTCTTC.